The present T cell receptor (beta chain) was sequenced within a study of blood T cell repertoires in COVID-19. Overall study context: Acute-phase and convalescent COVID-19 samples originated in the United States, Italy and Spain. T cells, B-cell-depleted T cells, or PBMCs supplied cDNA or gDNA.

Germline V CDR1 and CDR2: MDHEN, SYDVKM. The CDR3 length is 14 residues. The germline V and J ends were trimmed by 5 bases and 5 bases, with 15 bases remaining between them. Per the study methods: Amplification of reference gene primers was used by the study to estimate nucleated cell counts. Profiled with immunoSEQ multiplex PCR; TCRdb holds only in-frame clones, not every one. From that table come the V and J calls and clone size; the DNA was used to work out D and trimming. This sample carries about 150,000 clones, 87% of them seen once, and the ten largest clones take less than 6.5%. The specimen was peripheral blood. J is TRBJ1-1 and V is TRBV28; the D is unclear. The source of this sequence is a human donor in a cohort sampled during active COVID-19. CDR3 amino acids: CASSIPGGGTEAFF. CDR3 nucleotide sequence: TGTGCCAGCAGTATACCGGGAGGTGGTACTGAAGCTTTCTTT.